Following are 24 T cell receptor beta chains from one sample sequenced in a study of early T cells in non-severe SARS-CoV-2 infection. One entry per CDR3 protein, called by TCRdb with MiXCR from the 5' RACE reads. This table holds some 34,000 distinct CDR3 sequences, around 7% found once. The sample was whole blood, taken at baseline. Receptors were obtained from an adult who was a healthcare worker with PCR-confirmed SARS-CoV-2 infection or an uninfected control (not recorded which).

This clonotype was seen many times. This rearrangement joins TRBV28 to TRBJ2-7; 7 bases agree with TRBD1. Germline lookup yields CDR1 MDHEN and CDR2 SYDVKM. Losses at the gene ends were 7 bases for V and 1 base for J; bases not matched to a gene: 10. The CDR3 length is 15 residues. The CDR3 region has the DNA TGTGCCAGCACCCCACAGGGGCTGAGATCCTACGAGCAGTACTTC. Its protein product is CASTPQGLRSYEQYF.

Only a few counts were recorded for this clonotype. The V call is TRBV5-5, the J call TRBJ2-1, with D tentatively TRBD2 (5 bases). Germline V CDR1 and CDR2: SGHKS, YYEKEE (reference sequence). The ends were cut back, 2 bases at V and 7 bases at J, with 7 bases in the middle. The CDR3 contains 12 residues. The CDR3 region has the DNA TGTGCCAGCAGCTTTCGGGGTAATGAGCAGTTCTTC. Translated, it gives CASSFRGNEQFF.

This clonotype was seen a handful of times. The genes are TRBV6-2 or TRBV6-3 and TRBJ2-1; D is undetermined. The CDR3 runs 15 residues. The germline V and J ends were trimmed by 0 bases and 4 bases, with 10 bases remaining between them. Germline CDR1 and CDR2: MNHEY and SVGEGT. The CDR3 DNA sequence: TGTGCCAGCAGTTACTCCCTCATACCTTACAATGAGCAGTTCTTC. It translates to CASSYSLIPYNEQFF.

This clonotype was counted at least ten times. This chain uses TRBV28 with TRBJ2-7; either TRBD1 or TRBD2 may supply D (5 bases each). Trimming shortened V by 7 bases and J by 3 bases, and 16 bases separated the two germline ends. The germline CDR1 and CDR2 sequences are MDHEN and SYDVKM. This CDR3 has 14 amino acids. CDR3 protein: CASTWGTTDYEQYF. CDR3 in DNA: TGTGCCAGCACCTGGGGGACGACCGACTACGAGCAGTACTTC.

The chain is built from TRBV6-1 and TRBJ2-3; 13 bases are a match to TRBD2. With V trimmed by 6 bases and J by 5 bases, 5 bases remained unmatched. Germline V CDR1 and CDR2: MNHNS, SASEGT. The length of the CDR3 is 15 residues. CDR3 region: CASRAGLAGLDTQYF. As DNA, the CDR3 is TGTGCCAGCAGAGCGGGACTAGCGGGACTAGATACGCAGTATTTT.

There are a few counts of this clonotype. In DNA, the CDR3 is TGTGCCAGCAGCACTACAGGGGTTGGTTACAATGAGCAGTTCTTC. This gives the protein CASSTTGVGYNEQFF. The chain employs TRBV12-3 or TRBV12-4 and TRBJ2-1; 7 bases match TRBD1. V was clipped by 6 bases and J by 4 bases; unmatched bases: 9. This CDR3 region has 15 residues.

This clonotype was seen ten or more times. The V gene is TRBV29-1, the J gene TRBJ1-1; D is undetermined. The length of the CDR3 is 10 residues. The germline V gene has CDR1 SQVTM and CDR2 ANQGSEA. Deletions cut 4 bases from V and 4 bases from J, with 4 bases between. CDR3 sequence: CSVGGTEAFF. The DNA for the CDR3 is TGCAGCGTTGGGGGCACTGAAGCTTTCTTT.

The table lists this clonotype with many counts. This chain links TRBV18 with TRBJ2-3, with a tentative D call TRBD2 (5 bases). The CDR3 loop spans 17 amino acids. With 3 bases removed from V and 0 bases from J, the gap between germline ends came to 16 bases. Germline CDR1 and CDR2: KGHSH and LQKENI. The CDR3 DNA is TGTGCCAGCTCACCTAACCAAGGAGGCGGCAGCACAGATACGCAGTATTTT. Translation: CASSPNQGGGSTDTQYF.

Many counts were recorded for this clonotype. V gene TRBV10-3 combines with J gene TRBJ1-6, with a weak D call TRBD1 (5 bases). The CDR3 extends over 15 amino acids. Trimming removed 11 bases from V and 2 bases from J, with 16 bases in between. Germline-derived CDR1 and CDR2 are ENHRY and SYGVKD. The CDR3 sequence is CASSPGGTYNSPLHF. In DNA form, the CDR3 reads TGTGCCTCCTCCCCTGGGGGTACCTATAATTCACCCCTCCACTTT.

This clonotype has a handful of counts. V and J are TRBV28 and TRBJ2-3, with 10 nucleotides matching TRBD1. V dropped 3 bases and J dropped 0; count of bases not matched to a gene: 15. Germline loops: CDR1 MDHEN, CDR2 SYDVKM. The CDR3 has 20 amino acids. The CDR3 nucleotides are TGTGCCAGCAGTTTCTTCTATGGGACAGGGGCTACCCCTAGCACAGATACGCAGTATTTT. Protein product: CASSFFYGTGATPSTDTQYF.

The sample holds a few counts of this clonotype. This sequence joins TRBV20-1 and TRBJ1-6, with D unclear. V was shortened by 6 bases and J by 0 bases, with 15 bases between the two germline ends. The CDR3 length is 16 residues. Germline V gene lookup returns CDR1 DFQATT and CDR2 SNEGSKA (reference sequence). The CDR3 loop reads CSALRTDYSYNSPLHF. Here the CDR3 DNA reads TGCAGTGCCCTGCGGACGGATTACTCCTATAATTCACCCCTCCACTTT.

The chain recombines TRBV20-1 with TRBJ2-7, with D perhaps TRBD1 or TRBD2 (5 bases each). The CDR3 extends over 14 amino acids. Trimming removed 6 bases at V and 5 bases at J, with 20 bases between. The germline V gene encodes CDR1 DFQATT and CDR2 SNEGSKA (reference sequence). CDR3 DNA: TGCAGTGCGGTCCCAGGGAGCCCTCCCAACGAGCAGTACTTC. Protein sequence: CSAVPGSPPNEQYF.

This clonotype occurred many times. The chain carries TRBV24-1 and TRBJ2-7; TRBD2 matches at 11 bases. The ends lost 3 bases at V and 3 bases at J; junction bases unmatched: 12. CDR1 is KGHDR and CDR2 is SFDVKD in the germline V gene. The CDR3 is 18 residues long. The DNA for the CDR3 is TGTGCCACCAGTGATCTCTGGCCGGGACTAGCGGAGTGCTACGAGCAGTACGTC. This sequence encodes CATSDLWPGLAECYEQYV.

This clonotype was found many times. The chain carries TRBV29-1 and TRBJ2-1; 10 bases map to TRBD1. J gave up 3 bases and V 6 bases, and 5 bases lay outside the gene matches. CDR1 SQVTM and CDR2 ANQGSEA come from the germline V gene. This CDR3 region has 14 residues. CDR3 coding DNA: TGCAGCGTCGGACAGGGGGGATTCTACAATGAGCAGTTCTTC. It translates to CSVGQGGFYNEQFF.

This clonotype has ten or more counts. The J gene is TRBJ2-1, the V gene TRBV19; D tentatively fits TRBD1 or TRBD2 (5 bases each). V lost 9 bases and J lost 3, with 15 bases in between. The CDR3 totals 14 residues. CDR1 LNHDA and CDR2 SQIVND come from the germline V gene (reference sequence). CDR3 protein: CASLGPGDYNEQFF. The DNA of the CDR3 is TGTGCCAGCTTGGGACCCGGAGACTACAATGAGCAGTTCTTC. Using reference TRBV19 and TRBJ2-1 for the parts outside the CDR3, the full variable domain is DGGITQSPKYLFRKEGQNVTLSCEQNLNHDAMYWYRQDPGQGLRLIYYSQIVNDFQKGDIAEGYSVSREKKESFPLTVTSAQKNPTAFYLCASLGPGDYNEQFFGPGTRLTVL.

This clonotype was picked up many times. The chain is built from TRBV4-3 and TRBJ1-1, with D maybe TRBD1 (5 bases). The CDR3 consists of 16 residues. Trimming stripped 0 bases from V and 4 bases from J, with 15 bases between. CDR1 LGHNA and CDR2 YSLEER come from the germline V gene. CDR3 coding DNA: TGCGCCAGCAGCCAAGATGGGGAGGTAAGGGGCACTGAAGCTTTCTTT. The encoded protein is CASSQDGEVRGTEAFF.

This clonotype has a count of ten or more. The CDR3 nucleotides read TGCGCCAGCAGCCAATGGGCTGTGGGCACCGGGGAGCTGTTTTTT. Protein: CASSQWAVGTGELFF. V is TRBV4-3 and J is TRBJ2-2; D gene unclear. The V and J ends lost 2 bases and 4 bases respectively, with 11 bases between them. The CDR3 length is 15 residues. Germline V CDR1 and CDR2: LGHNA, YSLEER.

This clonotype was counted only a few times. This sequence joins TRBV4-1 and TRBJ2-7; a weak D match, TRBD1 (6 bases). There are 15 residues in the CDR3. The germline V and J ends were trimmed by 0 bases and 2 bases, with 11 bases remaining between them. Germline assignment: CDR1 MGHRA and CDR2 YSYEKL. The DNA for the CDR3 is TGCGCCAGCAGCCAAGAATCAGGGGCGGCCTACGAGCAGTACTTC. This translates into CASSQESGAAYEQYF.

This clonotype showed up many times. The chain carries TRBV4-3 and TRBJ2-1; D gene uncertain. CDR1 and CDR2 from the germline V gene are LGHNA and YSLEER. The CDR3 has 16 amino acids. Between the trimmed V and J ends, which lost 0 bases and 8 bases, there was a span of 17 bases. CDR3 residues: CASSQELATRIDEQFF. The CDR3, as DNA: TGCGCCAGCAGCCAAGAGTTGGCGACGCGGATCGATGAGCAGTTCTTC.

This clonotype has ten or more counts. The chain recombines TRBV20-1 with TRBJ2-1, with 11 bases fitting TRBD2. This CDR3 comprises 14 residues. From germline, CDR1 is DFQATT and CDR2 SNEGSKA (reference sequence). Trimming at V came to 4 bases and at J to 8 bases, leaving 7 bases not matched to a gene. The CDR3 sequence: CSAIGLAGGHEQFF. The CDR3, as DNA: TGCAGTGCTATCGGGCTAGCGGGAGGCCATGAGCAGTTCTTC.

The CDR3 here is CASSLGGANNSPLHF. CDR3 in DNA: TGTGCCAGCAGTTTAGGGGGGGCTAATAATTCACCCCTCCACTTT. The chain couples TRBV28 to TRBJ1-6; tentative D call: TRBD1 (6 bases). The germline V and J ends were trimmed by 2 bases and 5 bases, with 10 bases remaining between them. Germline assignment: CDR1 MDHEN and CDR2 SYDVKM. The CDR3 contains 15 residues.

The V and J genes are TRBV2 and TRBJ2-5; perhaps TRBD1 as D (5 bases). V shed 7 bases and J shed 3 bases, with 12 bases lying between them. Germline-derived CDR1 and CDR2 are SNHLY and FYNNEI. CDR3 length equals 13 residues. CDR3 DNA sequence: TGTGCCAGCAATAACCAGGGTAAAGAGACCCAGTACTTC. Amino acid sequence: CASNNQGKETQYF. The variable domain in full, with the rest retrieved from reference TRBV2 and TRBJ2-5, is EPEVTQTPSHQVTQMGQEVILRCVPISNHLYFYWYRQILGQKVEFLVSFYNNEISEKSEIFDDQFSVERPDGSNFTLKIRSTKLEDSAMYFCASNNQGKETQYFGPGTRLLVL.

This clonotype was counted many times. The chain links TRBV20-1 to TRBJ2-1, with 11 nucleotides matching TRBD2. Unmatched junction bases numbered 13, after V lost 6 bases and J lost 0 bases. This CDR3 comprises 18 residues. Germline V gene sequence: CDR1 DFQATT, CDR2 SNEGSKA (reference sequence). CDR3 loop: CSADDEYTSGSSYNEQFF. CDR3 bases: TGCAGTGCAGACGACGAATATACTAGCGGGAGCTCCTACAATGAGCAGTTCTTC.

This sequence joins TRBV11-2 and TRBJ2-5; TRBD2 matches at 8 bases. The trim removed 4 bases at V and 3 bases at J, leaving 13 bases unmatched. The CDR3 is made up of 17 amino acids. Germline V gene data show CDR1 as SGHAT and CDR2 as FQNNGV. The chain's CDR3 is CASSSESLAGSEETQYF. CDR3 DNA sequence: TGTGCCAGCAGCTCAGAGTCTTTAGCGGGATCTGAAGAGACCCAGTACTTC.